The 28 T cell receptor beta chains below come from one sample, sequenced in a study of CD8 T cells in ankylosing spondylitis. Study conclusions and caveats: Apparently characteristic of ankylosing spondylitis blood was a TCR beta motif (eight highly homologous variants).

TCRdb re-derived calls from the 5' RACE reads in MiXCR, one entry per CDR3 protein. This table has 100,000 to 150,000 distinct CDR3 sequences, over 15% appearing once. Their recognized antigens are unknown. Source material: blood, either unsorted or a sorted T cell fraction (not recorded which). Every receptor here comes from a male donor with ankylosing spondylitis.

The chain is built from TRBV4-3 and TRBJ2-7, with D uncertain. The germline CDR1 and CDR2 sequences are LGHNA and YSLEER. This CDR3 contains 13 residues. Deletions cut 0 bases from V and 3 bases from J, with 6 bases between. This CDR3 reads CASSQDKGYEQYF. CDR3 sequence (DNA): TGCGCCAGCAGCCAAGATAAGGGCTACGAGCAGTACTTC.

The chain recombines TRBV5-5 with TRBJ2-7; 9 nucleotides align to TRBD1. With 4 bases clipped from V and 4 bases from J, the junction kept 6 bases outside the gene matches. The CDR3 loop spans 14 amino acids. From germline, CDR1 is SGHKS and CDR2 YYEKEE (reference sequence). DNA for the CDR3: TGTGCCAGCAGCCCAGCCGGACAGGGGTACGAGCAGTACTTC. Translated, it gives CASSPAGQGYEQYF.

This rearrangement joins TRBV20-1 to TRBJ1-1, with TRBD1 as a possible D gene (5 bases). This CDR3 comprises 15 residues. Germline CDR1 reads DFQATT; CDR2 reads SNEGSKA (reference sequence). V was clipped by 3 bases and J by 0 bases, with 14 bases between them. CDR3 protein: CSASAGSGVNTEAFF. CDR3 DNA: TGCAGTGCTAGTGCGGGCTCGGGGGTGAACACTGAAGCTTTCTTT.

This clonotype was picked up a small number of times. The chain combines TRBV29-1 with TRBJ1-2; 7 bases line up with TRBD1. V was pared by 7 bases and J by 3 bases, with 11 bases of the junction left unmatched. Germline V gene sequence: CDR1 SQVTM, CDR2 ANQGSEA. There are 14 residues in the CDR3. The CDR3 region is CSADPDRDHYGYTF. The CDR3 nucleotides read TGCAGCGCTGATCCCGACAGGGACCACTATGGCTACACCTTC.

This clonotype was seen a handful of times. This rearrangement joins TRBV9 to TRBJ2-3, with D maybe TRBD1 (5 bases). Trimming took 4 bases from V and 2 from J, leaving 11 bases between them. The CDR3 covers 14 residues. The V gene's germline CDR1 is SGDLS and CDR2 YYNGEE. CDR3 amino acids: CASSPDSATDTQYF. For the CDR3, the DNA is TGTGCCAGCAGCCCCGACAGCGCCACAGATACGCAGTATTTT.

This clonotype showed up just a few times. CDR3 coding DNA: TGTGCCAGCATCCAATCCGGGACATTAGACACTGAAGCTTTCTTT. Protein sequence: CASIQSGTLDTEAFF. The J gene is TRBJ1-1, the V gene TRBV7-9, with D possibly matching TRBD1 (6 bases). V lost 7 bases, J lost 3 bases, and 18 bases lay in between. This CDR3 is 15 amino acids long. The germline CDR1 and CDR2 sequences are SEHNR and FQNEAQ (reference sequence).

V and J are TRBV27 and TRBJ2-1; TRBD2 matches at 8 bases. Germline loops: CDR1 MNHEY, CDR2 SMNVEV (reference sequence). The V segment lost 3 bases and the J segment 14 bases; nucleotides outside the gene matches: 3. CDR3 length equals 11 residues. For the CDR3, the DNA is TGTGCCAGCAGTTTCGGGCGGGGGGAGTTCTTC. Protein sequence: CASSFGRGEFF.

Many counts were recorded for this clonotype. The chain employs TRBV5-1 and TRBJ2-2; TRBD2 matches at 8 bases. The CDR3 runs to 17 residues. Germline loops: CDR1 SGHRS, CDR2 YFSETQ. J gave up 6 bases and V 4 bases, and 14 bases lay outside the gene matches. CDR3 region: CASSPWEGTRSPGELFF. DNA of the CDR3: TGCGCCAGCAGCCCCTGGGAGGGGACTAGATCCCCCGGGGAGCTGTTTTTT. The full variable domain, in which reference TRBV5-1 and TRBJ2-2 provide the parts outside the CDR3, is KAGVTQTPRYLIKTRGQQVTLSCSPISGHRSVSWYQQTPGQGLQFLFEYFSETQRNKGNFPGRFSGRQFSNSRSEMNVSTLELGDSALYLCASSPWEGTRSPGELFFGEGSRLTVL.

The chain has TRBV24-1 and TRBJ2-3; perhaps TRBD2 as D (6 bases). V was cut by 7 bases and J by 6 bases, with 10 bases left in between. The length of the CDR3 is 12 residues. Germline V gene data show CDR1 as KGHDR and CDR2 as SFDVKD. The CDR3 bases are TGTGCCACCAGCGGGGGAACGGATACGCAGTATTTT. This translates into CATSGGTDTQYF.

The chain is built from TRBV19 and TRBJ2-1; D might be TRBD2 (6 bases). The CDR3 has 15 residues. Germline-derived CDR1 and CDR2 are LNHDA and SQIVND (reference sequence). V was pared by 3 bases and J by 8 bases, with 17 bases between. The CDR3 here is CASSIPPTRGDEQFF. For the CDR3, the DNA is TGTGCCAGTAGTATTCCCCCGACTAGGGGCGATGAGCAGTTCTTC.

This clonotype was seen a few times. The rearrangement links TRBV20-1 to TRBJ2-2; D may be TRBD2 (5 bases). Germline loops: CDR1 DFQATT, CDR2 SNEGSKA (reference sequence). The CDR3 is made up of 14 amino acids. Trimming took off 6 bases at V and 2 bases at J, with 13 bases between the two ends. The CDR3: CSARGAPNTGELFF. The CDR3 DNA reads TGCAGTGCCCGGGGAGCGCCAAACACCGGGGAGCTGTTTTTT.

V usage is TRBV13 and J usage is TRBJ2-7; D unclear. CDR3 length: 15 residues. Germline assignment: CDR1 PRHDT and CDR2 FYEKMQ (reference sequence). V was shortened by 0 bases and J by 1 base, with 10 bases between the two germline ends. CDR3 coding DNA: TGTGCCAGCAGCTTAGGCCTGGGCAGATCCTACGAGCAGTACTTC. Translating gives CASSLGLGRSYEQYF. The full variable domain, completed using reference TRBV13 and TRBJ2-7, is AAGVIQSPRHLIKEKRETATLKCYPIPRHDTVYWYQQGPGQDPQFLISFYEKMQSDKGSIPDRFSAQQFSDYHSELNMSSLELGDSALYFCASSLGLGRSYEQYFGPGTRLTVT.

The table lists this clonotype with a few counts. This sequence may be a read error, since a much larger clone differs from it by one base. This chain uses TRBV7-8 with TRBJ2-7; 7 bases match TRBD2. Trimming at V came to 2 bases and at J to 5 bases, leaving 9 bases not matched to a gene. The CDR3 contains 15 residues. Looked up from germline, CDR1 is SGHVS and CDR2 is FQNEAQ. CDR3 protein: CASSLLAGVQHEQYF. Here the CDR3 DNA reads TGTGCCAGCAGCTTACTGGCGGGAGTCCAACACGAGCAGTACTTC.

V is TRBV12-5 and J is TRBJ2-7, with D maybe TRBD2 (6 bases). V was clipped by 0 bases and J by 5 bases, with 17 bases between them. The CDR3 length is 16 residues. CDR1 and CDR2 (germline): LGHNT, FRNRAP. DNA of the CDR3: TGTGCTAGTGGTTTGGTACCAGGAGGGAGCAACCACGAGCAGTACTTC. This translates into CASGLVPGGSNHEQYF.

The chain links TRBV4-1 to TRBJ2-2, with TRBD1 as a possible D gene (7 bases). The CDR3 sequence is 17 residues long. Germline CDR1 reads MGHRA; CDR2 reads YSYEKL. V was shortened by 2 bases and J by 6 bases, with 19 bases between the two germline ends. The CDR3 reads CASSQYTAGRGAGELFF. CDR3 DNA sequence: TGCGCCAGCAGCCAATACACAGCGGGCAGGGGGGCCGGGGAGCTGTTTTTT.

This clonotype was seen a handful of times. This chain uses TRBV6-5 with TRBJ1-2, with D perhaps matching TRBD1 (5 bases). This CDR3 contains 16 residues. Germline V gene lookup returns CDR1 MNHEY and CDR2 SVGAGI. Trimming pared 0 bases from V and 5 bases from J, leaving 16 bases between. The CDR3 sequence: CASSYSLLGDAYGYTF. The DNA for the CDR3 is TGTGCCAGCAGTTACTCACTCTTAGGGGACGCTTATGGCTACACCTTC.

The chain joins TRBV25-1 to TRBJ2-1; 11 nucleotides match TRBD2. The J segment lost 3 bases and the V segment lost 4 bases, leaving 5 bases of the junction unmatched. CDR1 is MGHDK, CDR2 SYGVNS, per germline. The CDR3 length is 16 residues. The CDR3: CASSAPGLADYNEQFF. The CDR3 coding sequence is TGTGCCAGCAGTGCCCCGGGACTAGCGGACTACAATGAGCAGTTCTTC.

The chain joins TRBV7-6 to TRBJ2-2, with 13 bases identical to TRBD2. CDR3 length: 16 residues. V trimming: 2 bases; J trimming: 6 bases; junction bases outside the gene matches: 3. Germline CDR1 reads SGHVS; CDR2 reads FNYEAQ. This chain's CDR3 is CASSLTSGRAAGELFF. The CDR3 DNA sequence: TGTGCCAGCAGCTTAACTAGCGGGAGGGCCGCCGGGGAGCTGTTTTTT.

The chain employs TRBV10-3 and TRBJ2-7, with D perhaps TRBD1 (6 bases). Per germline, CDR1 ENHRY and CDR2 SYGVKD. The CDR3 is made up of 13 amino acids. Trimming removed 8 bases from V and 2 bases from J, with 13 bases in between. The CDR3 region is CAIHTDSTYEQYF. In DNA form, the CDR3 reads TGTGCCATCCACACGGACAGCACCTACGAGCAGTACTTC.

This rearrangement joins TRBV25-1 to TRBJ2-3; 8 bases line up with TRBD1. The length of the CDR3 is 13 residues. J gave up 2 bases and V 6 bases, and 1 base lay outside the gene matches. Germline CDR1 reads MGHDK; CDR2 reads SYGVNS. DNA of the CDR3: TGTGCCAGCAGACAGGGGGTCACAGATACGCAGTATTTT. Its protein product is CASRQGVTDTQYF.

On this clonotype itself: The junction differs from germline at one of its ends, possibly a read error. The chain recombines TRBV15 with TRBJ2-5; TRBD2 agrees at 7 bases. From germline, CDR1 is LNHNV and CDR2 YYDKDF (reference sequence). This CDR3 is 13 amino acids long. Written as DNA, the CDR3 is TGTGCCATCAGCGCTAGCGGCCAAGAGACCCAGTACTTC. Amino acids: CAISASGQETQYF.

In its sample, this clonotype was seen a few times. The V call is TRBV4-1, the J call TRBJ1-5; no clear D. V lost 1 base and J lost 4, with 5 bases in between. This CDR3 has 13 residues. Germline loops: CDR1 MGHRA, CDR2 YSYEKL. In DNA, the CDR3 is TGCGCCAGCAGCCAAGCCGTTAATCAGCCCCAGCATTTT. Its protein is CASSQAVNQPQHF.

The table lists this clonotype with many counts. This chain connects TRBV4-3 to TRBJ2-3; the D is unclear. This CDR3 region has 14 residues. V shed 2 bases and J shed 2 bases, with 8 bases lying between them. CDR1 is LGHNA and CDR2 is YSLEER in the germline V gene. CDR3 in amino acids: CASSQRLLTDTQYF. The CDR3 DNA is TGCGCCAGCAGCCAACGACTTCTCACAGATACGCAGTATTTT.

This chain links TRBV2 with TRBJ2-1; D is unclear. Germline CDR1 reads SNHLY; CDR2 reads FYNNEI. CDR3 length: 14 amino acids. Trimming shortened V by 5 bases and J by 0 bases, and 8 bases separated the two germline ends. The CDR3 reads CASSRAGSYNEQFF. CDR3 DNA: TGTGCCAGCAGTAGGGCAGGCTCCTACAATGAGCAGTTCTTC. The variable domain in full, completed from reference TRBV2 and TRBJ2-1, reads EPEVTQTPSHQVTQMGQEVILRCVPISNHLYFYWYRQILGQKVEFLVSFYNNEISEKSEIFDDQFSVERPDGSNFTLKIRSTKLEDSAMYFCASSRAGSYNEQFFGPGTRLTVL.

This clonotype was counted only a few times. The chain is built from TRBV28 and TRBJ2-1; 10 bases match TRBD1. The CDR3 runs to 19 residues. V dropped 1 base and J dropped 3; count of bases not matched to a gene: 12. Germline CDR1 MDHEN, CDR2 SYDVKM. CDR3 residues: CASSLYGTGVVGGYNEQFF. The DNA for the CDR3 is TGTGCCAGCAGTTTATACGGGACAGGGGTGGTTGGGGGCTACAATGAGCAGTTCTTC. Full variable domain (rest looked up from reference TRBV28 and TRBJ2-1): DVKVTQSSRYLVKRTGEKVFLECVQDMDHENMFWYRQDPGLGLRLIYFSYDVKMKEKGDIPEGYSVSREKKERFSLILESASTNQTSMYLCASSLYGTGVVGGYNEQFFGPGTRLTVL.

There are a few counts of this clonotype. This sequence joins TRBV6-5 and TRBJ2-7; tentative D call: TRBD1 (6 bases). Germline CDR1 and CDR2: MNHEY and SVGAGI. V lost 0 bases and J lost 7, with 13 bases in between. CDR3 size: 14 residues. The CDR3 is CASSYSAGVVEQYF. The CDR3 region has the DNA TGTGCCAGCAGTTACTCGGCAGGGGTGGTGGAGCAGTACTTC.

The chain carries TRBV25-1 and TRBJ2-7; D is possibly TRBD1 or TRBD2 (5 bases each). The CDR3 spans 13 residues. Trimming removed 6 bases at V and 1 base at J, with 10 bases between. Germline CDR1 MGHDK, CDR2 SYGVNS. The CDR3 spells CASSHGTSYEQYF. CDR3 sequence (DNA): TGTGCCAGCAGCCACGGGACGTCCTACGAGCAGTACTTC.

The CDR3 sequence: CSARAGGWYMNEQFF. CDR3 DNA: TGCAGTGCTAGAGCGGGAGGCTGGTATATGAATGAGCAGTTCTTC. The chain is built from TRBV20-1 and TRBJ2-1; TRBD2 agrees at 7 bases. V gave up 1 base and J gave up 7 bases; unmatched junction bases: 10. The CDR3 is 15 residues long. Per germline, CDR1 DFQATT and CDR2 SNEGSKA (reference sequence).